What follows are 9 T cell receptor beta chains derived from one specimen sequenced in a study of T cell responses to AZD1222 COVID-19 vaccine. Assay used: immunoSEQ multiplex PCR; TCRdb lists only in-frame clones, some missing. The sample lists 90,000 or so clones, approximately 91% seen once, with 15% to 20% in the top ten. The sample was peripheral blood, taken on day 0 of AZD1222 vaccination. These receptors all come from an adult in good health.

The chain links TRBV4-3 to TRBJ2-3, with D possibly TRBD1 on 5 matching bases. The CDR3 spans 13 residues. CDR1 LGHNA and CDR2 YSLEER come from the germline V gene. V was pared by 0 bases and J by 10 bases, with 11 bases between. The CDR3 loop reads CASSQEIGVPQYF. In DNA, the CDR3 is TGCGCCAGCAGCCAAGAAATAGGGGTTCCGCAGTATTTT.

The chain is built from TRBV6-5 and TRBJ2-1; no definite D call. With 4 bases removed from V and 5 bases from J, the gap between germline ends came to 3 bases. The germline V gene has CDR1 MNHEY and CDR2 SVGAGI. CDR3 length: 11 residues. CDR3 amino acids: CASSFHNEQFF. The CDR3 DNA reads as TGTGCCAGCAGTTTTCACAATGAGCAGTTCTTC.

Regarding this clone: Sequence at one end of the junction differs from germline and may be a read error. CDR3 nucleotide sequence: TGTGCCACCAGCAGAGATCTGGGGACGGTCTACTTC. It yields the protein CATSRDLGTVYF. The V call is TRBV15, the J call TRBJ1-2; D perhaps matches TRBD1 (5 bases). The germline V gene encodes CDR1 LNHNV and CDR2 YYDKDF (reference sequence). The CDR3 contains 12 residues. Combining the CDR3 with reference TRBV15 and TRBJ1-2 gives the whole variable domain DAMVIQNPRYQVTQFGKPVTLSCSQTLNHNVMYWYQQKSSQAPKLLFHYYDKDFNNEADTPDNFQSRRPNTSFCFLDIRSPGLGDTAMYLCATSRDLGTVYFGSGTRLTVV.

J is TRBJ2-4 and V is TRBV15; D is perhaps TRBD1 or TRBD2 (5 bases each). With 0 bases removed from V and 1 base from J, the gap between germline ends came to 10 bases. The length of the CDR3 is 16 residues. Germline CDR1 LNHNV, CDR2 YYDKDF (reference sequence). The DNA for the CDR3 is TGTGCCACCAGCAGAGATTGGGGGTTTGCCAAAAACATTCAGTACTTC. Translation gives CATSRDWGFAKNIQYF.

The chain carries TRBV12-3 or TRBV12-4 and TRBJ1-6; tentatively, D is TRBD1 (5 bases). Trimming stripped 5 bases from V and 10 bases from J, with 12 bases between. CDR3 length: 13 residues. The CDR3 DNA reads as TGTGCCAGCAGTCTGGGACTATACTCACCCCTCCACTTT. This gives the protein CASSLGLYSPLHF.

The chain recombines TRBV7-3 with TRBJ2-3, with D unclear. Germline lookup yields CDR1 SGHTA and CDR2 FQGTGA. V lost 1 base and J lost 1, with 6 bases in between. The CDR3 has 14 amino acids. The CDR3 nucleotides are TGTGCCAGCAGCTTAAGGGATCGCACAGATACGCAGTATTTT. This gives the protein CASSLRDRTDTQYF.

The chain uses TRBV7-3 and TRBJ1-1; D possibly corresponds to TRBD1 (5 bases). The CDR3 length is 15 residues. Trimming stripped 3 bases from V and 1 base from J, with 12 bases between. CDR1 is SGHTA, CDR2 FQGTGA, per germline. The CDR3 DNA reads as TGTGCCAGCAGCTTGGGCGGGACCGCGAACACTGAAGCTTTCTTT. This encodes CASSLGGTANTEAFF.

The V and J genes are TRBV5-1 and TRBJ2-1; the match to TRBD2 covers 9 bases. V shed 0 bases, J shed 4 bases, and the junction held 8 bases outside the gene matches. The germline V gene encodes CDR1 SGHRS and CDR2 YFSETQ. CDR3 length equals 17 residues. The DNA of the CDR3 is TGCGCCAGCAGCTTGGACGTCCTTAGCGGGGGTTACAATGAGCAGTTCTTC. This translates into CASSLDVLSGGYNEQFF.

The chain has TRBV3-1 (or the pseudogene TRBV3-2) and TRBJ2-1, with unresolved D. V lost 4 bases to trimming and J lost 8 bases, with 18 bases between them. This CDR3 spans 15 amino acids. Germline V gene data show CDR1 as LGHDT and CDR2 as YNNKEL (reference sequence). The CDR3 region has the DNA TGTGCCAGCAGCCCAGAGGTCCGCCCGAGGTATGAGCAGTTCTTC. Translation gives CASSPEVRPRYEQFF.